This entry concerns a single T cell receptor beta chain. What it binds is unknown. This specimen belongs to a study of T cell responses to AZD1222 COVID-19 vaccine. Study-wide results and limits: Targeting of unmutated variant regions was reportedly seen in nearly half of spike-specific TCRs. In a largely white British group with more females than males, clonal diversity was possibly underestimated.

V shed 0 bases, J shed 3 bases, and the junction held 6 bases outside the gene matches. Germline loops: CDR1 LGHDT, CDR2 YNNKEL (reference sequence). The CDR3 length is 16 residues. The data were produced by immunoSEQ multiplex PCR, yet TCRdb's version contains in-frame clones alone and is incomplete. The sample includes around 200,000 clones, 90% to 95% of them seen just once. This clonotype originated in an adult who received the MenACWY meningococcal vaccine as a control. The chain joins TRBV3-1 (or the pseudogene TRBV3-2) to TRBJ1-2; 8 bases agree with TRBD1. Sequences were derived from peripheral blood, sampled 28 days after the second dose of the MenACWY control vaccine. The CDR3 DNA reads TGTGCCAGCAGCCAAGATTTTACAGGGGGGGACTATGGCTACACCTTC. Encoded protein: CASSQDFTGGDYGYTF.